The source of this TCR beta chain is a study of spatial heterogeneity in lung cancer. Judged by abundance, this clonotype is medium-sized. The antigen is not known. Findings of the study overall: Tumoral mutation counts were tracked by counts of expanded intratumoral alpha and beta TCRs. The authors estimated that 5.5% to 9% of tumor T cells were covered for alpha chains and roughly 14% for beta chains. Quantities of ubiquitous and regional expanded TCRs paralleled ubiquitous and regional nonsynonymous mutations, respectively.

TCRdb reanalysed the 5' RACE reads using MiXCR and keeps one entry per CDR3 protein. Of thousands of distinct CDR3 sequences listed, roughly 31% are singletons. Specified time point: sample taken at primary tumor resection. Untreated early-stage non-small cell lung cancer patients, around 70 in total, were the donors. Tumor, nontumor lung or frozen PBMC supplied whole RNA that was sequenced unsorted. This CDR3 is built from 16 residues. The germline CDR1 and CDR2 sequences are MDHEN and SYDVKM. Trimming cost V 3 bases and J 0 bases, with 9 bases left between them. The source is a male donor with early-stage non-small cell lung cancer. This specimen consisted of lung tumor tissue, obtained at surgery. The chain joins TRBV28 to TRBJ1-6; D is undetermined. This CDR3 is CASSLARGSYNSPLHF. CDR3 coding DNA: TGTGCCAGCAGTTTGGCCAGAGGCTCCTATAATTCACCCCTCCACTTT.